The clone carrying this TCR beta chain has just a few counts. The entry originates in a study of cytomegalovirus exposure and HLA in healthy donors. PCR employed 60 Vbeta and 13 Jbeta primers. Libraries were prepared by immunoSEQ multiplex PCR; TCRdb keeps only in-frame clonotypes and omits some of them. This table holds some 140,000 clones, 73% found once. CDR3 size: 16 residues. From germline, CDR1 is SNHLY and CDR2 FYNNEI. The J segment lost 1 base and the V segment lost 5 bases, leaving 5 bases of the junction unmatched. The V and J genes are TRBV2 and TRBJ1-1; 12 bases map to TRBD1. Sequenced material: PBMCs. The sequence was collected from a woman aged 40 to 49 in good health and CMV-seronegative. The CDR3 DNA sequence: TGTGCCAGCAGTTGGGGACAGGGGGCGGCGAACACTGAAGCTTTCTTT. This sequence encodes CASSWGQGAANTEAFF.